This T cell receptor beta chain was identified during a study of blood T cell repertoires in COVID-19. About the research overall: Sources were T cells, B-cell-depleted T cells, or PBMCs; the material itself was cDNA or gDNA.

Per the study methods: From reference gene primer amplification, estimates of nucleated cell counts were derived. Produced via immunoSEQ multiplex PCR; TCRdb's table is partial and in-frame only. The D gene and trimming were derived from the DNA, and the V and J assignments and clone size from that table. The sample carries some 200,000 clones, 80% to 90% recorded once. The CDR3 consists of 15 residues. Trimming left V 7 bases short and J 0 bases short, with 13 bases between. Germline CDR1 LNHDA, CDR2 SQIVND (reference sequence). V usage is TRBV19 and J usage is TRBJ1-3, with D tentatively TRBD1 (5 bases). The sequencing input was peripheral blood. This TCR derives from an elderly man with acute or convalescent COVID-19. The CDR3 nucleotides are TGTGCCAGTACCTCAGGGCATCGCTCTGGAAACACCATATATTTT. Its translation is CASTSGHRSGNTIYF.